Shown below are 23 T cell receptor beta chains from a single sample sequenced in a study of T cell responses to AZD1222 COVID-19 vaccine. Sequencing used immunoSEQ multiplex PCR; TCRdb keeps in-frame clones, though not all of them. The table includes some 91,000 clones, approximately 90% detected once. This sample comprised peripheral blood, obtained on day 0 of AZD1222 vaccination. These receptors were collected from an adult in good health.

In DNA, the CDR3 is TGTGCCAGCAGCCGAACTAGCGGTTACAATGAGCAGTTCTTC. Translating it yields CASSRTSGYNEQFF. The V gene is TRBV5-8, the J gene TRBJ2-1, with 8 positions matching TRBD2. CDR1 is SGHTS and CDR2 is YDEGEE in the germline V gene. CDR3 size: 14 residues. After removal of 4 bases from V and 4 bases from J, the junction contained 4 bases not matched to a gene.

The chain employs TRBV19 and TRBJ1-5; 8 nucleotides line up with TRBD1. Germline V lookup: CDR1 LNHDA, CDR2 SQIVND (reference sequence). The CDR3 is made up of 21 amino acids. Germline trimming cut 8 bases from V and 6 bases from J; bases unmatched to any gene: 30. The CDR3 spells CASFIDLRRQGMSRTGQPQHF. CDR3 nucleotides: TGTGCCAGTTTTATAGATTTACGACGACAGGGGATGTCGAGGACGGGTCAGCCCCAGCATTTT.

The chain has TRBV6-4 and TRBJ1-6; TRBD1 matches 9 bases. The CDR3 spans 14 residues. Germline lookup yields CDR1 MRHNA and CDR2 SNTAGT. V shed 6 bases and J 7 bases; nucleotides not matched to a gene: 4. In nucleotides, the CDR3 is TGTGCCAGCAGGGGACAGGGTGACAATTCACCCCTCCACTTT. Translated, it gives CASRGQGDNSPLHF.

J is TRBJ1-1 and V is TRBV18, with unresolved D. The CDR3 has 13 residues. In germline, CDR1 is KGHSH, CDR2 LQKENI. The ends were cut back, 2 bases at V and 4 bases at J, with 8 bases in the middle. In nucleotides, the CDR3 is TGTGCCAGCTCACCAGGGGTCCTCACTGAAGCTTTCTTT. Translating gives CASSPGVLTEAFF.

This sequence joins TRBV28 and TRBJ2-3; D not resolved. The CDR3 runs to 13 residues. Per the germline V gene, CDR1 is MDHEN and CDR2 is SYDVKM. Between the trimmed V and J ends, which lost 3 bases and 7 bases, there was a span of 11 bases. Written as DNA, the CDR3 is TGTGCCAGCAGTTTGCCTTCTGGGAATACGCAGTATTTT. It codes for CASSLPSGNTQYF.

The rearrangement links TRBV7-2 to TRBJ2-1; possibly TRBD2 for D (6 bases). Deletions cut 6 bases from V and 6 bases from J, with 15 bases between. The CDR3 spans 14 residues. CDR1 is SGHTA, CDR2 FQGNSA, per germline. The CDR3 region has the DNA TGTGCCAGCAGTCGTTCCGGGACTTCCAATGAGCAGTTCTTC. It is translated as CASSRSGTSNEQFF.

The J gene is TRBJ2-3, the V gene TRBV4-2; no reliable D call. Germline loops: CDR1 LGHNA, CDR2 YNFKEQ. The CDR3 covers 16 residues. V was clipped by 3 bases and J by 0 bases, with 13 bases between them. The CDR3 bases are TGTGCCAGCAGCCAGGCTTTTGAGGTTAGCACAGATACGCAGTATTTT. It translates to CASSQAFEVSTDTQYF.

This chain connects TRBV9 to TRBJ1-1; D gene unclear. This CDR3 spans 13 amino acids. V lost 0 bases, J lost 1 base, and 4 bases lay in between. Germline V gene sequence: CDR1 SGDLS, CDR2 YYNGEE. In DNA form, the CDR3 reads TGTGCCAGCAGCGTAGAGCAGAACACTGAAGCTTTCTTT. Its translation is CASSVEQNTEAFF. The entire variable domain, with the rest obtained from reference TRBV9 and TRBJ1-1, is as follows: DSGVTQTPKHLITATGQRVTLRCSPRSGDLSVYWYQQSLDQGLQFLIQYYNGEERAKGNILERFSAQQFPDLHSELNLSSLELGDSALYFCASSVEQNTEAFFGQGTRLTVV.

The chain employs TRBV3-1 (or the pseudogene TRBV3-2) and TRBJ1-6; possible D gene TRBD1, 6 bases. This CDR3 has 16 residues. Germline V gene sequence: CDR1 LGHDT, CDR2 YNNKEL (reference sequence). V was pared by 4 bases and J by 4 bases, with 14 bases between. The CDR3 sequence: CASSPSGTGYNSPLHF. CDR3 nucleotide sequence: TGTGCCAGCAGCCCTAGTGGTACAGGGTATAATTCACCCCTCCACTTT.

The chain has TRBV5-1 and TRBJ1-1; D is unclear. Looked up from germline, CDR1 is SGHRS and CDR2 is YFSETQ. The CDR3 length is 13 residues. Trimming removed 4 bases from V and 0 bases from J, with 7 bases in between. CDR3 in DNA: TGCGCCAGCAGCCTGGACTTGAACACTGAAGCTTTCTTT. Its protein product is CASSLDLNTEAFF.

V gene TRBV18 combines with J gene TRBJ1-1; no clear D gene. The V gene lost 4 bases and the J gene lost 0 bases, with 9 bases spanning the gap. Germline values: CDR1 KGHSH, CDR2 LQKENI. The CDR3 consists of 14 residues. The DNA of the CDR3 is TGTGCCAGCTCACTTCAATCGTTGAACACTGAAGCTTTCTTT. This sequence encodes CASSLQSLNTEAFF.

This sequence joins TRBV3-1 (or the pseudogene TRBV3-2) and TRBJ2-1, with TRBD1 matching over 10 bases. The germline gives CDR1 LGHDT, CDR2 YNNKEL (reference sequence). The CDR3 is 16 amino acids. After removal of 1 base from V and 7 bases from J, the junction contained 7 bases not matched to a gene. The CDR3: CASSQGGTGVLNEQFF. The CDR3 DNA is TGTGCCAGCAGCCAAGGCGGGACAGGGGTTTTGAATGAGCAGTTCTTC.

This clone was seen more than once but under ten times. The chain recombines TRBV19 with TRBJ1-6, with 9 bases matching TRBD1. V lost 2 bases and J lost 10; bases outside the gene matches: 9. There are 16 residues in the CDR3. Germline V gene sequence: CDR1 LNHDA, CDR2 SQIVND (reference sequence). CDR3 residues: CASSITDRGMSSPLHF. CDR3 in DNA: TGTGCCAGTAGTATAACTGACAGGGGGATGAGCTCACCCCTCCACTTT. The full variable domain, completed using reference TRBV19 and TRBJ1-6, is DGGITQSPKYLFRKEGQNVTLSCEQNLNHDAMYWYRQDPGQGLRLIYYSQIVNDFQKGDIAEGYSVSREKKESFPLTVTSAQKNPTAFYLCASSITDRGMSSPLHFGNGTRLTVT.

On this clone: A junction end diverges from the germline sequence, so it may reflect a read error. V usage is TRBV7-7 and J usage is TRBJ2-5; tentative D call: TRBD2 (5 bases). Germline assignment: CDR1 SSHAT and CDR2 FNYEAQ (reference sequence). CDR3 length equals 14 residues. CDR3 sequence: CASSLAHGEETQYF. CDR3 in DNA: TGTGCTAGCAGCTTAGCTCACGGGGAAGAGACCCAGTACTTC.

The V and J genes are TRBV5-1 and TRBJ1-1, with 7 nucleotides matching TRBD1. The CDR3 runs 15 residues. Per the germline V gene, CDR1 is SGHRS and CDR2 is YFSETQ. Trimming at V came to 4 bases and at J to 4 bases, leaving 10 bases not matched to a gene. CDR3 sequence (DNA): TGCGCCAGCAGCGCCGAGGGGGCTGGGGGCACTGAAGCTTTCTTT. It codes for CASSAEGAGGTEAFF.

The rearrangement uses TRBV9 and TRBJ1-5; D may be TRBD1 (6 bases). CDR3 length equals 15 residues. V was shortened by 4 bases and J by 3 bases, with 14 bases between the two germline ends. CDR1 is SGDLS and CDR2 is YYNGEE in the germline V gene. The CDR3 spells CASSPEGGTNQPQHF. The CDR3 DNA follows: TGTGCCAGCAGCCCCGAGGGGGGTACCAATCAGCCCCAGCATTTT. The full variable domain, its missing parts supplied by reference TRBV9 and TRBJ1-5, is DSGVTQTPKHLITATGQRVTLRCSPRSGDLSVYWYQQSLDQGLQFLIQYYNGEERAKGNILERFSAQQFPDLHSELNLSSLELGDSALYFCASSPEGGTNQPQHFGDGTRLSIL.

The rearrangement joins TRBV4-2 to TRBJ2-5; 11 nucleotides match TRBD2. Losses at the gene ends were 3 bases for V and 2 bases for J; bases not matched to a gene: 11. The CDR3 is made up of 18 amino acids. In germline, CDR1 is LGHNA, CDR2 YNFKEQ. The DNA for the CDR3 is TGTGCCAGCAGCCACCGGGGTATAGCGGGAGGGTTACAAGAGACCCAGTACTTC. Its translation: CASSHRGIAGGLQETQYF.

This chain connects TRBV7-2 to TRBJ2-3, with D hard to call. CDR1 is SGHTA, CDR2 FQGNSA, per germline. Trimming took 6 bases from V and 2 from J, leaving 6 bases between them. The CDR3 runs to 12 residues. In nucleotides, the CDR3 is TGTGCCAGCAGTTCCTACACAGATACGCAGTATTTT. It specifies CASSSYTDTQYF. The full variable domain, rest sourced from reference TRBV7-2 and TRBJ2-3, is GAGVSQSPSNKVTEKGKDVELRCDPISGHTALYWYRQSLGQGLEFLIYFQGNSAPDKSGLPSDRFSAERTGGSVSTLTIQRTQQEDSAVYLCASSSYTDTQYFGPGTRLTVL.

This chain uses TRBV30 with TRBJ1-5; perhaps TRBD1 as D (5 bases). The CDR3 is 16 residues long. V shed 1 base and J shed 5 bases, with 18 bases lying between them. Looked up from germline, CDR1 is GTSNPN and CDR2 is SVGIG (reference sequence). The CDR3 spells CAWSGAGPRRDQPQHF. CDR3 sequence (DNA): TGTGCCTGGAGTGGGGCGGGACCCCGGCGGGATCAGCCCCAGCATTTT.

The CDR3 sequence is CASSLSGTRGEKLFF. The CDR3 bases are TGTGCCAGCAGCTTATCCGGGACCAGGGGGGAAAAACTGTTTTTT. This rearrangement joins TRBV7-3 to TRBJ1-4, with 7 nucleotides matching TRBD1. The trim removed 2 bases at V and 8 bases at J, leaving 8 bases unmatched. The CDR3 has 15 residues. The germline V gene has CDR1 SGHTA and CDR2 FQGTGA.

The chain is built from TRBV11-3 and TRBJ1-1; D is undetermined. The CDR3 spans 13 residues. From germline, CDR1 is SGHNT and CDR2 YENEEA. Trimming took 6 bases from V and 4 from J, leaving 12 bases between them. The CDR3, as DNA: TGTGCCAGCAGTCAGTTAGCTAGCACTGAAGCTTTCTTT. Translation: CASSQLASTEAFF.

The CDR3 region is CASTQLAGGEDQYF. Written as DNA, the CDR3 is TGTGCCAGTACCCAACTAGCGGGAGGAGAGGACCAGTACTTC. The chain has TRBV19 and TRBJ2-5, with 12 positions matching TRBD2. V lost 7 bases and J lost 10; bases outside the gene matches: 10. CDR1 LNHDA and CDR2 SQIVND come from the germline V gene (reference sequence). The CDR3 runs 14 residues.

The J gene is TRBJ2-7, the V gene TRBV9; 7 bases agree with TRBD1. CDR3 length equals 13 residues. From germline, CDR1 is SGDLS and CDR2 YYNGEE. Unmatched junction bases numbered 5, after V lost 4 bases and J lost 4 bases. CDR3: CASSPGQAYEQYF. The DNA of the CDR3 is TGTGCCAGCAGCCCTGGACAGGCGTACGAGCAGTACTTC.